A single sample gave rise to the 2 T cell receptor beta chains below, sequenced in a study of T cells in tuberculosis. The repertoire was sequenced with immunoSEQ multiplex PCR; TCRdb's copy has only in-frame clones and lacks some. The data show about 30,000 clones, 94% seen once. Material: PBMCs. These receptors all stem from a donor between 10 and 35 years old with latent tuberculosis or without tuberculosis infection.

This clone appeared once. This chain uses TRBV6-1 with TRBJ1-1, with 10 bases lining up with TRBD1. Germline CDR1 is MNHNS and CDR2 is SASEGT. The ends lost 0 bases at V and 5 bases at J; junction bases unmatched: 3. The CDR3 has 15 amino acids. The CDR3 region has the DNA TGTGCCAGCAGTGAAGCTGGACAGGGGGGTACTGAAGCTTTCTTT. Its protein is CASSEAGQGGTEAFF.

V is TRBV6-6 and J is TRBJ2-1; 9 bases agree with TRBD1. V shed 7 bases, J shed 4 bases, and the junction held 11 bases outside the gene matches. CDR3 length equals 16 residues. The germline V gene has CDR1 MNHNY and CDR2 SVGAGI (reference sequence). The CDR3 region has the DNA TGTGCCAGCAATCTAAGACAGGGGGTGGGGTACAATGAGCAGTTCTTC. It encodes CASNLRQGVGYNEQFF.